This entry lists 5 T cell receptor beta chains sequenced from one sample in a study of Ad26.COV2.S vaccination and SARS-CoV-2 variants. Here immunoSEQ multiplex PCR was the method, and the copy in TCRdb shows in-frame clones only, minus some. This sample has about 430,000 clones; 75% to 95% occur once, and the top ten carry 12%. Treatment described: about 20 received Ad26.COV2.S at low or high dose, single or two shots; about 5 received placebo; per-sample allocation not given. Samples analyzed were those drawn on day 63 after the first vaccine or placebo injection. The material was peripheral blood, obtained in a trial of Ad26.COV2.S vaccine versus placebo. These receptors were taken from a person aged 18-60 years who received the Ad26.COV2.S COVID-19 vaccine or a placebo.

The V and J genes are TRBV29-1 and TRBJ2-7; possibly TRBD2 for D (6 bases). This CDR3 is built from 14 residues. The V end lost 6 bases, the J end lost 2 bases, and 17 bases lay between the germline ends. Germline lookup yields CDR1 SQVTM and CDR2 ANQGSEA. This CDR3 reads CSVRDGGLTYEQYF. For the CDR3, the DNA is TGCAGCGTGCGGGACGGGGGACTTACCTACGAGCAGTACTTC.

To note about this clone: Other DNA sequences of this sample code for an identical CDR3. This chain uses TRBV9 with TRBJ2-1; 11 nucleotides match TRBD2. The length of the CDR3 is 15 residues. CDR1 and CDR2 (germline): SGDLS, YYNGEE. V lost 0 bases, J lost 6 bases, and 2 bases stayed unmatched. The CDR3 is CASSVGLAGGNEQFF. CDR3 sequence (DNA): TGTGCCAGCAGCGTAGGGCTAGCGGGAGGCAATGAGCAGTTCTTC.

The rearrangement uses TRBV7-9 and TRBJ2-5; 14 nucleotides match TRBD2. From germline, CDR1 is SEHNR and CDR2 FQNEAQ (reference sequence). This CDR3 is built from 16 residues. After removal of 5 bases from V and 7 bases from J, the junction contained 9 bases not matched to a gene. In nucleotides, the CDR3 is TGTGCCAGCAGCCCCGGGACTAGCGGGAGACTCTTGACCCAGTACTTC. Its protein is CASSPGTSGRLLTQYF. The full variable domain, in which reference TRBV7-9 and TRBJ2-5 provide the parts outside the CDR3, is DTGVSQNPRHKITKRGQNVTFRCDPISEHNRLYWYRQTLGQGPEFLTYFQNEAQLEKSRLLSDRFSAERPKGSFSTLEIQRTEQGDSAMYLCASSPGTSGRLLTQYFGPGTRLLVL.

The chain is built from TRBV27 and TRBJ2-7; D ambiguous. The CDR3 has 12 amino acids. The germline gives CDR1 MNHEY, CDR2 SMNVEV (reference sequence). V lost 6 bases and J lost 4, with 10 bases in between. This CDR3 is CASRSSRYEQYF. The CDR3 DNA is TGTGCCAGCAGATCATCACGGTACGAGCAGTACTTC.

A single count supports this clone. This chain connects TRBV5-5 to TRBJ2-3; 12 bases agree with TRBD2. Trimming at V came to 4 bases and at J to 9 bases, leaving 9 bases not matched to a gene. CDR3 length equals 15 residues. Per the germline V gene, CDR1 is SGHKS and CDR2 is YYEKEE (reference sequence). CDR3 region: CASSQGLAGRGTQYF. The CDR3 DNA reads TGTGCCAGCAGCCAAGGACTAGCGGGGAGGGGGACGCAGTATTTT.